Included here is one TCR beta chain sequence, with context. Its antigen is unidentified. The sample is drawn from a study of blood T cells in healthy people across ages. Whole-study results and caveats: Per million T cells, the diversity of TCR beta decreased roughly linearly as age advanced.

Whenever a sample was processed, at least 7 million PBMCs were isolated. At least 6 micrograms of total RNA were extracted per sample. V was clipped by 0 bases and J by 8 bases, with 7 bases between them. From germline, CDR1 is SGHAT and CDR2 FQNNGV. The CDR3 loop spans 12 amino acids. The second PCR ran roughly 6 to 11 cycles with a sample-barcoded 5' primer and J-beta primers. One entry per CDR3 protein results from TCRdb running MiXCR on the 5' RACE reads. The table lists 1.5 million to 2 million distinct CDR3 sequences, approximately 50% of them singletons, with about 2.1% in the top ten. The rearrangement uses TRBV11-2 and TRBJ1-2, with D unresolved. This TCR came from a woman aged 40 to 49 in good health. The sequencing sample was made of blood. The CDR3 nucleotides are TGTGCCAGCAGCTTAGATCTTTGGGGCTACACCTTC. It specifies CASSLDLWGYTF.